These T cell receptor beta chains were read from a single sample in a study of blood T cell repertoires in COVID-19. Here immunoSEQ multiplex PCR was the method, and the copy in TCRdb shows in-frame clones only, minus some. Among roughly 320,000 clones listed, approximately 90% were seen once. The material sequenced was PBMCs or T cells enriched from blood (not recorded which). The source is a woman aged 25 to 39 who had been exposed to COVID-19. Each CDR3 is given with its conserved first and last residue. A D gene is named only where the DNA matches it firmly. Where a row states a size, it is once, few, many or the class of an expanded clone; other rows omit it.

v_call	d_call	clone_size	j_call	cdr3_nt	cdr3_aa
TRBV6-2/TRBV6-3	TRBD2	.	TRBJ2-1	TGTGCCAGCAGTAGAACTAGCGGGGCCTACAATGAGCAGTTCTTC	CASSRTSGAYNEQFF
TRBV7-2	TRBD1	once	TRBJ1-1	TGTGCCAGCAGCCGGGACAGCCGGAACACTGAAGCTTTCTTT	CASSRDSRNTEAFF
TRBV30	TRBD1	.	TRBJ1-3	TGTGCCTGGGGACAGGAGATCTCTGGAAACACCATATATTTT	CAWGQEISGNTIYF
TRBV9	.	.	TRBJ1-1	TGTGCCAGCAGCGCCTTTTCACAGGGTGGGGGCACTGAAGCTTTCTTT	CASSAFSQGGGTEAFF
TRBV4-2	TRBD2	.	TRBJ2-2	TGTGCCAGCAGCCAAGATCGACTAGCTCAGAACACCGGGGAGCTGTTTTTT	CASSQDRLAQNTGELFF
TRBV5-6	.	.	TRBJ1-4	TGTGCCAGCAGCGTCTCCGAGGGTAAGCTGTTTTTT	CASSVSEGKLFF
TRBV9	.	.	TRBJ1-2	TGTGCCAGCAGCGTAGGGGGCTCGGGGGGCTCCTATGGCTACACCTTC	CASSVGGSGGSYGYTF
TRBV5-1	TRBD1	.	TRBJ1-2	TGCGCCAGCAGCAGAGGACAGGGGCAACGGACGTGGCGTGGCTACACCTTC	CASSRGQGQRTWRGYTF
TRBV7-8	TRBD2	.	TRBJ2-7	TGTGCCAGCAGCTTAGGCTCTAGCGGGGGGACCTACGAGCAGTACTTC	CASSLGSSGGTYEQYF
TRBV12-3/TRBV12-4	.	.	TRBJ1-2	TGTGCCAGCACTCGCGATTGGGCCTATGGCTACACCTTC	CASTRDWAYGYTF
TRBV18	.	.	TRBJ1-2	TGTGCCAGCTCACCCCACAGAGACTATGGCTACACCTTC	CASSPHRDYGYTF
TRBV3-1/TRBV3-2	.	.	TRBJ1-3	TGTGCCAGCAGCCCAGATACCGGGAGCCTCTCTGGAAACACCATATATTTT	CASSPDTGSLSGNTIYF
TRBV29-1	.	.	TRBJ1-2	TGCAGCGCCGGAAGGACAGACTATGGCTACACCTTC	CSAGRTDYGYTF
TRBV19	.	.	TRBJ2-7	TGTGCCAGTAGTATTAACAGGGGACTCAACGAGCAGTACTTC	CASSINRGLNEQYF
TRBV6-5	TRBD1	.	TRBJ1-1	TGTGCCAGCAGACCGACAGGGTTGAACACTGAAGCTTTCTTT	CASRPTGLNTEAFF
TRBV6-2/TRBV6-3	TRBD2	.	TRBJ2-1	TGTGCCAGCAGTTACGAGCGGGGCTACAACAATGAGCAGTTCTTC	CASSYERGYNNEQFF
TRBV9	.	.	TRBJ2-5	TGTGCCAGCAGCGTAGGTAGGACAGTAGAAGAGACCCAGTACTTC	CASSVGRTVEETQYF
TRBV7-9	TRBD1	.	TRBJ1-1	TGTGCCAGCAGCTTAGGGGCAGGGGGCATGAACACTGAAGCTTTCTTT	CASSLGAGGMNTEAFF
TRBV27	.	.	TRBJ2-2	TGTGCCAGCAGTCCTCCGGGACACCTCCAGAACACCGGGGAGCTGTTTTTT	CASSPPGHLQNTGELFF
TRBV30	TRBD1	.	TRBJ1-6	TGTGCCTGGAGTGTCGGAGGGACAGGGGGTTCACCCCTCCACTTT	CAWSVGGTGGSPLHF
TRBV7-3	.	.	TRBJ1-6	TGTGCCAGCAGCTTAATGAGCTCCTATAATTCACCCCTCCACTTT	CASSLMSSYNSPLHF
TRBV10-3	TRBD1	few	TRBJ1-1	TGTGCCATCAGTGGGAATACAGGGGGCGGCACTGAAGCTTTCTTT	CAISGNTGGGTEAFF